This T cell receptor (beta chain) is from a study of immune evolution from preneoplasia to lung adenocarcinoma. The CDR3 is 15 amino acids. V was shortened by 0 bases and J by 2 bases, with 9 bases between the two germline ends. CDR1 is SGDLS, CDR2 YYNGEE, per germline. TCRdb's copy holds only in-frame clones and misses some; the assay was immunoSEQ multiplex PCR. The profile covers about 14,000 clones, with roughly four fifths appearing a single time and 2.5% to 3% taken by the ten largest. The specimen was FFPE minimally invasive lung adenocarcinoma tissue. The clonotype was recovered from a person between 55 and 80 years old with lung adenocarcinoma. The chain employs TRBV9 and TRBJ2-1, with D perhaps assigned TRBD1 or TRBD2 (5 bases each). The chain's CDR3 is CASSVEVGPYNEQFF. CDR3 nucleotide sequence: TGTGCCAGCAGCGTAGAAGTGGGACCCTACAATGAGCAGTTCTTC.